Sequencing of this T cell receptor beta chain was carried out in a study of regulatory T cells in long-lasting Graves disease. Findings of the study overall: Small sample size may have lowered accuracy.

This clonotype was found many times. Antigen unknown. A read error may produce the germline difference seen at one junction end. Stated time point: newly diagnosed GD, antithyroid drugs for less than 3 months. PBMC RNA served as the TCR library source. Germline V lookup: CDR1 SSHAT, CDR2 FNYEAQ (reference sequence). This CDR3 has 14 amino acids. CDR3-region Arm-PCR and iRepertoire HTBI primers produced the TCR beta libraries. TCRdb re-derived calls from the multiplex PCR reads in MiXCR, one entry per CDR3 protein. Altogether 300,000 to 400,000 distinct CDR3 sequences are present, roughly a sixth being singletons, with the ten largest covering 22%.

The chain is built from TRBV7-7 and TRBJ2-3; 8 bases line up with TRBD2. The sequence was collected from a female donor with Graves disease. Sequenced material: peripheral blood mononuclear cells (PBMCs), taken at new diagnosis, from a patient treated with antithyroid drugs. The CDR3 DNA reads TGTGCTAGCAGCTTAGGTAGAGCGGGAGCTACGCAGTATTTT. Residues: CASSLGRAGATQYF.